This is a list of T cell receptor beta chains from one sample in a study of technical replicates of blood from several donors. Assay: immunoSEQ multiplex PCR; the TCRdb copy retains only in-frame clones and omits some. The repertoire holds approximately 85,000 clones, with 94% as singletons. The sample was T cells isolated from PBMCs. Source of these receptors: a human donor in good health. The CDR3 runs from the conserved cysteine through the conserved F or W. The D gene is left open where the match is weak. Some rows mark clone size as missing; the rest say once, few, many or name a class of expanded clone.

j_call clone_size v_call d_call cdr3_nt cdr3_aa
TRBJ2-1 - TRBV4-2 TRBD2 TGTGCCAGCAGCCAGACTAGCGGGAGCGATGAGCAGTTCTTC CASSQTSGSDEQFF
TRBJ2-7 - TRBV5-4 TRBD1 TGTGCCAGCAGCTCCGGGACAGGGTTGCCCTACGAGCAGTACTTC CASSSGTGLPYEQYF
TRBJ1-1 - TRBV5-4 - TGTGCCAGCAGCTTGGGGGCTCAAACGAACACTGAAGCTTTCTTT CASSLGAQTNTEAFF
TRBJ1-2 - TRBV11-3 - TGTGCCAGCAGCCCCGGCACAGGTTTAACGGATGGCTACACCTTC CASSPGTGLTDGYTF
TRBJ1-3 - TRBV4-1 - TGCGCCAGCAGCCAAGCCCACTCTGGAAACACCATATATTTT CASSQAHSGNTIYF
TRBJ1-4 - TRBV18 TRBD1 TGTGCCAGCTCACCTGACAGGGCTAATGAAAAACTGTTTTTT CASSPDRANEKLFF
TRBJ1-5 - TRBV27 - TGTGCCAGTCAGGGGTCGGGTCAGCCCCAGCATTTT CASQGSGQPQHF
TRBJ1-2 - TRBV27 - TGTGCCAGCAGTCCAGCCCCCTCGGTGGAGAGCGTCTATGGCTACACCTTC CASSPAPSVESVYGYTF
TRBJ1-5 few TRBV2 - TGTGCCATCCGATTGTATATAGATCAGCCCCAGCATTTT CAIRLYIDQPQHF
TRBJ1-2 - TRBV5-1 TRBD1 TGCGCCAGCAGCTTGGGACAGGGAGGCTATGGCTACACCTTC CASSLGQGGYGYTF
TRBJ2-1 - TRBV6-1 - TGTGCCAGCAGTGAAAACGGGGTTGGAATTGAGCAGTTCTTC CASSENGVGIEQFF
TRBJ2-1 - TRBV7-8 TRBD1 TGTGCCAGCAGCTTCAACACCGGGACAGCTTACAATGAGCAGTTCTTC CASSFNTGTAYNEQFF
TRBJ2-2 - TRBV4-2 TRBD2 TGTGCCAGCAGCCCTGGCTCGCTACTAGCGGACATCACCGGGGAGCTGTTTTTT CASSPGSLLADITGELFF
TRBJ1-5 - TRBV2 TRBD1 TGTGCCAGCACTTCGGACAGGGTGAATCAGCCCCAGCATTTT CASTSDRVNQPQHF
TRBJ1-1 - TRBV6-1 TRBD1 TGTGCCAGCAGTGTCATAACAGGGGGCTGGACTGAAGCTTTCTTT CASSVITGGWTEAFF
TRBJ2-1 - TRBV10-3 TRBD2 TGTGCCATCGCCGCGGGGGGGAGGGCCAATGAGCAGTTCTTC CAIAAGGRANEQFF
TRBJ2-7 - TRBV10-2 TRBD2 TGCGCCAGCAGCAAAGCGGGAGCCTACGAGCAGTACTTC CASSKAGAYEQYF
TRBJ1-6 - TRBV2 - TGTGCCAGCAGTATTCAGGGGCATAATTCACCCCTCCACTTT CASSIQGHNSPLHF
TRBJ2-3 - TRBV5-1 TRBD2 TGCGCCAGCAGCTCCGGACTAGCGGGAGGGGGATACACAGATACGCAGTATTTT CASSSGLAGGGYTDTQYF
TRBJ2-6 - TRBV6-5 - TGTGCCAGCACCTATCCTGGGGCCAACGTCCTGACTTTC CASTYPGANVLTF
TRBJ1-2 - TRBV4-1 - TGCGCCAGCAGCCAAGCCAGAACAGGGAGGGCTAACTATGGCTACACCTTC CASSQARTGRANYGYTF
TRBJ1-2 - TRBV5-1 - TGCGCCAGCAGCCCGTCGGAGGATACGGGCTACACCTTC CASSPSEDTGYTF
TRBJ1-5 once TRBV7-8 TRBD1 TGTGCCAGCAGCTGGGGACAGTCTAACAATCAGCCCCAGCATTTT CASSWGQSNNQPQHF
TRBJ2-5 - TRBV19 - TGTGCCAGTAGTTCCTCCACTCAAGAGACCCAGTACTTC CASSSSTQETQYF
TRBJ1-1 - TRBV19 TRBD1 TGTGCCAGTAGTAATATGGACAGGGCCTCGGTTAACACTGAAGCTTTCTTT CASSNMDRASVNTEAFF
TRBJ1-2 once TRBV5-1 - TGCGCCAGCAGCTTGGATCACAGGGCCAGCTATGGCTACACCTTC CASSLDHRASYGYTF
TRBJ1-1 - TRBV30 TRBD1 TGTGCCTGGTACAGGGGAAATACTGAAGCTTTCTTT CAWYRGNTEAFF
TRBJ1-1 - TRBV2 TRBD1 TGTGCCAGCAAGAGGCAGGGGGCCACCTTCGACACTGAAGCTTTCTTT CASKRQGATFDTEAFF
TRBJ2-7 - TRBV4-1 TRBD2 TGCGCCAGCGGGAGGGGAGACGAGCAGTACTTC CASGRGDEQYF
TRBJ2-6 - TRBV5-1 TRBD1 TGCGCCAGCATCGGGACAGGGAAAAACTCTGGGGCCAACGTCCTGACTTTC CASIGTGKNSGANVLTF
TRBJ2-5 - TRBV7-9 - TGTGCCAGCAGCTTAGACTTCGCGGCTAGCCAGGAGACCCAGTACTTC CASSLDFAASQETQYF